These T cell receptor beta chains were read from a single sample in a study of blood T cell repertoires in COVID-19. The method was immunoSEQ multiplex PCR; TCRdb's version includes in-frame clones alone and lacks a portion of them. The sample contains about 190,000 clones, around nine tenths of which appear only once. Specimen: peripheral blood. These receptors were taken from a man aged 65 to 79 with active or convalescent COVID-19. Both conserved end residues are part of each CDR3.

v_gene: TRBV7-4
j_gene: TRBJ1-5
CDR3aa: CASSLETYSNQPQHF

v_gene: TRBV5-1
j_gene: TRBJ2-1
CDR3aa: CASSLGQTYNEQFF

v_gene: TRBV5-6
j_gene: TRBJ1-3
CDR3aa: CASSLVRQGTAGNTIYF

v_gene: TRBV15
j_gene: TRBJ1-5
CDR3aa: CATSIRDRGLQPQHF

v_gene: TRBV2
j_gene: TRBJ2-1
CDR3aa: CASSEAGGSTREQFF

v_gene: TRBV27
j_gene: TRBJ1-1
CDR3aa: CASSPDQGWAEAFF

v_gene: TRBV7-8
j_gene: TRBJ2-7
CDR3aa: CASSENAGGTYEQYF

v_gene: TRBV15
j_gene: TRBJ2-3
CDR3aa: CATSRDQDRQHEQYF

v_gene: TRBV28
j_gene: TRBJ2-1
CDR3aa: CASSPLNEQFF

v_gene: TRBV5-4
j_gene: TRBJ2-1
CDR3aa: CASSLGQGYNEQFF

v_gene: TRBV4-1
j_gene: TRBJ1-5
CDR3aa: CASSQAGGGQPQHF

v_gene: TRBV19
j_gene: TRBJ2-7
CDR3aa: CASSPPGTAIYEQYF

v_gene: TRBV5-1
j_gene: TRBJ1-3
CDR3aa: CASSLSPSSGNTIYF

v_gene: TRBV6-5
j_gene: TRBJ2-7
CDR3aa: CASMGQGYEQYF

v_gene: TRBV6-5
j_gene: TRBJ1-5
CDR3aa: CASSWQGVQPQHF

v_gene: TRBV6-5
j_gene: TRBJ1-2
CDR3aa: CASSYSRGNYGYTF

v_gene: TRBV5-1
j_gene: TRBJ2-3
CDR3aa: CASRRSTSDTQYF

v_gene: TRBV6-5
j_gene: TRBJ1-3
CDR3aa: CASSYRQGVGGNTIYF

v_gene: TRBV10-2
j_gene: TRBJ2-7
CDR3aa: CASSGPREQYF